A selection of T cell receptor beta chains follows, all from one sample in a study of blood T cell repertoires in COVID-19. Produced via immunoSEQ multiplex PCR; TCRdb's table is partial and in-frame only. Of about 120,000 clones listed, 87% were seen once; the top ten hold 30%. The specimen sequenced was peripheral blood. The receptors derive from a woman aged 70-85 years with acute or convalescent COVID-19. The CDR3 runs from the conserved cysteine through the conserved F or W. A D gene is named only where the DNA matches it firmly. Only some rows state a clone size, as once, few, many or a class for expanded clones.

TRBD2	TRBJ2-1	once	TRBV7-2	CASSGLAGPINQFF	TGTGCCAGCAGCGGACTAGCAGGGCCCATTAATCAGTTCTTC
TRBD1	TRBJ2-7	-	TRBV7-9	CASSPGQGESYEQYF	TGTGCCAGCAGCCCCGGACAGGGGGAATCCTACGAGCAGTACTTC
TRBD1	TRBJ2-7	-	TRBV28	CASMETGIDDEQYF	TGTGCCAGCATGGAGACAGGGATAGACGACGAGCAGTACTTC
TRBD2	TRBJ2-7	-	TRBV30	CAGGSNAGGLSYEQYF	TGTGCCGGGGGAAGTAATGCGGGGGGTCTCTCCTACGAGCAGTACTTC
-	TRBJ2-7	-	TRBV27	CASSPVTGDSYEQYF	TGTGCCAGCAGTCCCGTGACAGGCGACTCCTACGAGCAGTACTTC
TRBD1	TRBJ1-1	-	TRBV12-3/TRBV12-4	CASSLTGGEAFF	TGTGCCAGCAGCCTGACAGGGGGTGAAGCTTTCTTT
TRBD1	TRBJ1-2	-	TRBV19	CASSIPGTGRSYGYTF	TGTGCCAGTAGTATCCCCGGGACAGGACGGTCCTATGGCTACACCTTC
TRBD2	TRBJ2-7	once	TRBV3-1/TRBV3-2	CASRTSGGAASEQYF	TGTGCCAGCAGGACTAGCGGGGGGGCCGCGAGCGAGCAGTACTTC
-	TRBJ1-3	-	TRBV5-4	CASSSRGVLSGNTIYF	TGTGCCAGCAGCTCTCGGGGTGTCCTCTCTGGAAACACCATATATTTT
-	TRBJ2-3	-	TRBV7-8	CASSFGGGADTRYF	-
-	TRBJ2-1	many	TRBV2	CASVPGNEQFF	TGTGCCAGCGTGCCGGGCAATGAGCAGTTCTTC
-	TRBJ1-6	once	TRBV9	CASSPNEGTYSPLHF	TGTGCCAGCAGCCCGAACGAGGGTACTTACTCACCCCTCCACTTT
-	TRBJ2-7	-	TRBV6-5	CASSYQVTYEQYF	TGTGCCAGCAGTTACCAGGTGACCTACGAGCAGTACTTC
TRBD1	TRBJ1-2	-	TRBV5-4	CASSSTGVHGYTF	TGTGCCAGCAGCTCGACAGGGGTACATGGCTACACCTTC
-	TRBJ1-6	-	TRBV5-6	CASSLGASPESPLHF	TGTGCCAGCAGCTTGGGGGCCAGCCCGGAATCACCCCTCCACTTT
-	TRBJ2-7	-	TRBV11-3	CASSLQDSGSNEQYF	TGTGCCAGCAGCTTACAGGACAGCGGCTCCAACGAGCAGTACTTC
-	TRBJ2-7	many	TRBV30	CAGRVHGVYEQYF	TGTGCCGGCCGGGTCCACGGGGTTTACGAGCAGTACTTC
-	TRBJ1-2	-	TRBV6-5	CASSYSATESNGYTF	TGTGCCAGCAGTTACTCGGCGACAGAGAGTAATGGCTACACCTTC
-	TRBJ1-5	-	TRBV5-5	CASSLDTGSNQPQHF	TGTGCCAGCAGCTTGGATACCGGTAGCAATCAGCCCCAGCATTTT
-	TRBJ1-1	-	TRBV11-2	CASSLDLAGTEAFF	TGTGCCAGCAGCTTAGACCTAGCGGGCACTGAAGCTTTCTTT
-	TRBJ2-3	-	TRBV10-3	CAISVSSSTDTQYF	TGTGCCATCAGTGTCTCTAGCTCCACAGATACGCAGTATTTT
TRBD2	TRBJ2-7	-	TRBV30	CAWSVGGSGEQYF	TGTGCCTGGAGTGTGGGGGGGTCCGGGGAGCAGTACTTC
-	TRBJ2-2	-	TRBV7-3	CASSLSYTGELFF	TGTGCCAGCAGCTTATCTTACACCGGGGAGCTGTTTTTT
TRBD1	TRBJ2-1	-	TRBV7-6	CASSLGTGSYNEQFF	TGTGCCAGCAGCCTCGGGACAGGGTCTTACAATGAGCAGTTCTTC
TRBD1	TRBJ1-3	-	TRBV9	CASSETGAGNTIYF	TGTGCCAGCAGCGAAACAGGGGCTGGAAACACCATATATTTT
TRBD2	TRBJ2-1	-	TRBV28	CASSTPGGLNNEQFF	TGTGCCAGCAGTACACCGGGGGGGCTAAATAATGAGCAGTTCTTC
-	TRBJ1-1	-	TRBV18	CASSPMGGDTEAFF	TGTGCCAGCTCACCAATGGGGGGAGACACTGAAGCTTTCTTT
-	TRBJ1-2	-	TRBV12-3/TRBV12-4	CASGLIYGYTF	TGTGCCAGCGGCCTCATCTATGGCTACACCTTC
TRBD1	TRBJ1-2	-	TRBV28	CASSPTGPSLSYTF	TGTGCCAGCAGCCCGACAGGGCCCTCTTTGAGCTACACCTTC
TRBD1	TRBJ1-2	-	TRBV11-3	CASSDTYRGGGYTF	TGTGCCAGCAGCGACACTTACAGGGGTGGAGGCTACACCTTC
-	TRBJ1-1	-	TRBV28	CASSSQPNTEAFF	TGTGCCAGCAGTTCACAACCGAACACTGAAGCTTTCTTT
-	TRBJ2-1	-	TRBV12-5	CASGLSLPEGAEQFF	TGTGCTAGTGGTTTGTCCCTACCGGAGGGAGCTGAGCAGTTCTTC
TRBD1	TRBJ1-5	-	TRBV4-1	CASSQDLTGGKQPQHF	TGCGCCAGCAGCCAAGATCTAACAGGGGGTAAACAGCCCCAGCATTTT
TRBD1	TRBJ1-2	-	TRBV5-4	CASSLGRGQGNYGYTF	TGTGCCAGCAGCTTGGGTAGGGGACAGGGGAACTATGGCTACACCTTC
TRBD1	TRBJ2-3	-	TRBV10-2	CASSSGTGPTDTQYF	TGCGCCAGCAGTTCCGGGACAGGGCCCACAGATACGCAGTATTTT
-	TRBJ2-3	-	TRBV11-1	CASRYRVATDTQYF	TGTGCCAGCAGATACCGAGTAGCGACAGATACGCAGTATTTT
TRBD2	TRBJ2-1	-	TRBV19	CASSPNPAGVLGQFF	TGTGCCAGTAGTCCGAATCCAGCGGGGGTTCTGGGGCAGTTCTTC
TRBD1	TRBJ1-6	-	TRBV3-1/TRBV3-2	CASSFRTGDSPLHF	TGTGCCAGCAGTTTCAGGACAGGGGATTCACCCCTCCACTTT
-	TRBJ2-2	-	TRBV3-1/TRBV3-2	CASSQQIAGELFF	TGTGCCAGCAGCCAACAAATTGCCGGGGAGCTGTTTTTT
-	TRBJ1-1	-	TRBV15	CATSRDNEAFF	TGTGCCACCAGTCGGGACAATGAAGCTTTCTTT
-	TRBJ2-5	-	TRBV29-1	CSVEEREGETQYF	TGCAGCGTTGAAGAACGGGAAGGGGAGACCCAGTACTTC
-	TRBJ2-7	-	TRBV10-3	CAIKVHGDRHEQYF	TGTGCCATCAAGGTCCATGGAGACCGGCACGAGCAGTACTTC
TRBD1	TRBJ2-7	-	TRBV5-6	CASSQTGVNDEQYF	TGTGCCAGCAGCCAAACAGGGGTTAACGACGAGCAGTACTTC
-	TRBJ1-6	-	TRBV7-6	CASSYLTGKGDSPLHF	TGTGCCAGCAGCTACCTTACAGGGAAGGGGGATTCACCCCTCCACTTT
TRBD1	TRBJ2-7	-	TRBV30	CASTGLGTASYEQYF	TGTGCATCCACCGGGTTAGGGACAGCGTCCTACGAGCAGTACTTC